The clone carrying this TCR beta chain showed up many times. Antigen unknown. V was trimmed by 0 bases and J by 0 bases, leaving 8 bases between them. The CDR3 sequence is 15 residues long. From germline, CDR1 is LNHNV and CDR2 YYDKDF (reference sequence). These data originate in a study of T-cell memory formation after mild COVID-19. Turning to the study itself: Largely donor-specific TCR clusters were found. General study points: Contracting CD4+ clones lay largely in CM and EM, with CD8+ ones residing in EMRA. Clones that shrank (day 15 to 85) were balanced CD4/CD8, whereas later expanders leaned CD4+.

TCRdb re-analysed the 5' RACE reads in MiXCR, keeping a single row per CDR3 protein. The table includes 140,000 or so distinct CDR3 sequences, 6% detected once. The TCR originated in an adult woman who had mild COVID-19 (a few samples of this study predate the infection). Cell type and time point are not known. Source material: PBMCs or a T cell subset sorted from them (not recorded which). This rearrangement joins TRBV15 to TRBJ2-5, with unresolved D. CDR3 residues: CATSRDPGYQETQYF. CDR3 DNA sequence: TGTGCCACCAGCAGAGACCCAGGCTACCAAGAGACCCAGTACTTC.